This passage covers 11 T cell receptor beta chains from one sample sequenced in a study of patients and donors after allogeneic stem cell transplantation. TCRdb itself ran the RT-PCR reads through MiXCR, one entry per CDR3 protein. The sample records roughly 230,000 distinct CDR3 sequences, 13% to 15% being singletons. The sequencing sample was made of blood, either unsorted or a sorted T cell fraction (not recorded which). The receptors stem from a human donor who was either an allogeneic HSCT recipient or a stem cell or donor lymphocyte infusion donor (not recorded which). It is not recorded whose cells these are; they may come from a transplant donor.

This clonotype appeared a few times. V is TRBV9 and J is TRBJ2-1; TRBD2 might be the D (7 bases). The germline CDR1 and CDR2 sequences are SGDLS and YYNGEE. V lost 3 bases and J 6 bases, leaving 13 bases between the germline ends. The CDR3 has 14 residues. DNA for the CDR3: TGTGCCAGCAGCGAGGGGGGGATTCTCAATGAGCAGTTCTTC. It encodes CASSEGGILNEQFF.

The chain uses TRBV19 and TRBJ2-5, with D possibly being TRBD2 (5 bases). Germline assignment: CDR1 LNHDA and CDR2 SQIVND (reference sequence). V was pared by 7 bases and J by 1 base, with 10 bases between. This CDR3 has 13 amino acids. CDR3 in DNA: TGTGCCAGTACCACTAGGTTCCAAGAGACCCAGTACTTC. It translates to CASTTRFQETQYF.

This chain links TRBV11-1 with TRBJ2-7; 7 bases match TRBD2. The V gene's germline CDR1 is SGHAT and CDR2 FQDESV (reference sequence). Trimming cost V 8 bases and J 0 bases; bases outside gene matches: 7. This CDR3 comprises 14 residues. The CDR3, as DNA: TGTGCCAGCGGGAGCGGGGAAAGCTCCTACGAGCAGTACTTC. Translated: CASGSGESSYEQYF.

For this clonotype: This may be a read error, as it is one base from a much larger clone. The chain recombines TRBV25-1 with TRBJ1-1; TRBD1 agrees at 7 bases. After removal of 6 bases from V and 4 bases from J, the junction contained 5 bases not matched to a gene. The CDR3 spans 13 residues. Germline V gene lookup returns CDR1 MGHDK and CDR2 SYGVNS. The CDR3 loop is CASRDDRVTEAFF. For the CDR3, the DNA is TGTGCCAGCAGGGACGACAGGGTCACTGAAGCTTTCTTT. Using reference TRBV25-1 and TRBJ1-1 for the parts outside the CDR3, the full variable domain is EADIYQTPRYLVIGTGKKITLECSQTMGHDKMYWYQQDPGMELHLIHYSYGVNSTEKGDLSSESTVSRIRTEHFPLTLESARPSHTSQYLCASRDDRVTEAFFGQGTRLTVV.

This clonotype came up many times. CDR3: CASSQELWDYSNQPQHF. DNA for the CDR3: TGCGCCAGCAGCCAAGAACTCTGGGATTATAGCAATCAGCCCCAGCATTTT. The V gene is TRBV4-3, the J gene TRBJ1-5; D not resolved. Germline values: CDR1 LGHNA, CDR2 YSLEER. The length of the CDR3 is 17 residues. Trimming pared 0 bases from V and 0 bases from J, leaving 12 bases between.

This clonotype occurred a few times. This sequence joins TRBV11-2 and TRBJ2-5; the D gene is possibly TRBD2 (5 bases). Germline CDR1 SGHAT, CDR2 FQNNGV. The CDR3 is made up of 12 amino acids. Trimming shortened V by 5 bases and J by 8 bases, and 12 bases separated the two germline ends. CDR3 DNA: TGTGCCAGCAGCCCCGGACTCGCTACCCAGTACTTC. Translation gives CASSPGLATQYF.

The gene calls are TRBV6-2 or TRBV6-3 and TRBJ1-5, with TRBD1 matching over 9 bases. Germline CDR1 reads MNHEY; CDR2 reads SVGEGT. The CDR3 loop spans 17 amino acids. Losses at the gene ends were 5 bases for V and 0 bases for J; bases not matched to a gene: 8. Written as DNA, the CDR3 is TGTGCCAGCAGTAACAACAGGGGGCCCAATAGCAATCAGCCCCAGCATTTT. Translating gives CASSNNRGPNSNQPQHF.

There are many counts of this clonotype. The rearrangement uses TRBV18 and TRBJ2-7, with 9 bases lining up with TRBD2. Trimming cost V 2 bases and J 4 bases; bases outside gene matches: 6. The germline CDR1 and CDR2 sequences are KGHSH and LQKENI. The CDR3 totals 15 residues. The CDR3 coding sequence is TGTGCCAGCTCACCAGGGGCTAGCGGGGCTTACGAGCAGTACTTC. Translation gives CASSPGASGAYEQYF.

The chain couples TRBV3-1 to TRBJ2-7; D unresolved. The CDR3 is 17 residues long. Germline CDR1 reads LGHDT; CDR2 reads YNNKEL (reference sequence). Trimming pared 3 bases from V and 0 bases from J, leaving 18 bases between. This CDR3 is CASSQYASAASSYEQYF. DNA of the CDR3: TGTGCCAGCAGCCAGTATGCTTCGGCGGCGAGCTCCTACGAGCAGTACTTC.

By share, this clonotype counts as medium-sized. The chain carries TRBV12-3 or TRBV12-4 and TRBJ1-1; 8 nucleotides line up with TRBD1. The V and J ends lost 6 bases and 4 bases, in that order; junction bases with no gene match: 4. This CDR3 spans 13 amino acids. CDR3 residues: CASRSTGGTEAFF. In DNA form, the CDR3 reads TGTGCCAGCAGGAGTACAGGGGGCACTGAAGCTTTCTTT.

The rearrangement joins TRBV12-3 or TRBV12-4 to TRBJ2-2, with D uncertain. The V gene lost 6 bases and the J gene lost 5 bases, with 19 bases spanning the gap. The CDR3 extends over 16 amino acids. The CDR3 reads CASSPQSVPRTGELFF. CDR3 DNA: TGTGCCAGCAGCCCCCAGAGCGTACCGAGGACCGGGGAGCTGTTTTTT.